This TCR beta chain was sequenced during a study of post-analysis software for immune sequencing data. Looking at the study overall: There were relapsing-remitting, secondary progressive and progressive-relapsing multiple sclerosis among the disease courses included.

The TCR beta cDNA libraries contained unique molecular identifiers. TCRdb fed the PCR reads into MiXCR, producing one record per CDR3 protein. The sample includes roughly 170,000 distinct CDR3 sequences, approximately 31% of them seen just once. Study-wide results and limits: Controls' normalized Chao1 diversity significantly exceeded that of multiple sclerosis patients. Five TRBV segments (TRBV5-6, TRBV5-1 and TRBV20-1 among them) occurred more frequently in patients than in controls.

Trimming cost V 6 bases and J 1 base, with 9 bases left between them. The length of the CDR3 is 13 residues. This clonotype was picked up many times. Antigen specificity is unknown. The sequence derives from a girl aged 5-17 years with multiple sclerosis. Sequencing input: blood. V gene TRBV12-3 or TRBV12-4 combines with J gene TRBJ2-5, with a tentative D call TRBD1 (6 bases). The CDR3 protein is CASRPTGQETQYF. The CDR3 nucleotides read TGTGCCAGCAGACCGACAGGCCAAGAGACCCAGTACTTC.